This entry features one T cell receptor beta chain sequence. The data were taken from a study of blood T cell repertoires in COVID-19. Study context: COVID-19 samples, acute and convalescent, were from the United States, Italy and Spain. T cells, B-cell-depleted T cells, or PBMCs provided the cDNA or gDNA that served as material.

Authors' processing steps: Quantification of nucleated cells was approximated via reference gene primer amplification. Generated by immunoSEQ multiplex PCR, the TCRdb table keeps only in-frame clones and is missing some. Clonal size and the V and J genes are those of that table, whereas D and trimming came from the DNA. Among 150,000 to 200,000 clones listed, around nine tenths were seen once. The CDR3 consists of 16 residues. The V and J ends lost 4 bases and 3 bases, in that order; junction bases with no gene match: 11. Germline V CDR1 and CDR2: LGHDT, YNNKEL (reference sequence). Sequencing used peripheral blood. This clonotype originated in a man between 18 and 35 years old with active or convalescent COVID-19. This rearrangement joins TRBV3-1 (or the pseudogene TRBV3-2) to TRBJ1-2, with 7 bases aligning to TRBD1. Here the CDR3 DNA reads TGTGCCAGCAGCCTTTACCGGGACAGTAGTTACTATGGCTACACCTTC. It codes for CASSLYRDSSYYGYTF.